The 25 T cell receptor beta chains given below trace back to one sample, sequenced in a study of regulatory T cells in long-lasting Graves disease. iRepertoire HTBI primers and Arm-PCR of CDR3 regions built TCR beta libraries. Each CDR3 protein gets one entry after TCRdb re-called the multiplex PCR reads with MiXCR. The data hold roughly 510,000 distinct CDR3 sequences, with about 16% observed a single time. As to time point: newly diagnosed GD, antithyroid drugs for less than 3 months. Isolated PBMC RNA provided the starting material for the TCR library. This sample was also put to use in a study of T cells in Graves' hyperthyroidism and ophthalmopathy.

Specimen: peripheral blood mononuclear cells (PBMCs), collected at new diagnosis, from a patient treated with antithyroid drugs. The receptors here all came from a man between 18 and 29 years old with Graves disease.

This clonotype was seen at least ten times. This chain joins TRBV12-3 or TRBV12-4 and TRBJ1-2; TRBD1 aligns across 8 bases. This CDR3 is built from 13 residues. V lost 4 bases and J lost 8; bases outside the gene matches: 6. Written as DNA, the CDR3 is TGTGCCAGCAGTTCGGACAGGGTTGGGGGCTACACCTTC. It yields the protein CASSSDRVGGYTF.

This clonotype was picked up many times. V gene TRBV12-3 or TRBV12-4 combines with J gene TRBJ2-5; perhaps TRBD1 as D (6 bases). CDR3 length: 15 amino acids. Trimming took 2 bases from V and 1 from J, leaving 11 bases between them. CDR3 coding DNA: TGTGCCAGCAGTTTAAACCAGGGGCCCCAAGAGACCCAGTACTTC. Amino acid sequence: CASSLNQGPQETQYF.

With regard to this clonotype: The missing conserved phenylalanine or tryptophan at the end of this CDR3 makes a read error likely. The CDR3 DNA follows: TGTGCCTGGAGAGGGTCTACCTACAATGAGCAGTTCTCC. This encodes CAWRGSTYNEQFS. The V and J genes are TRBV30 and TRBJ2-1; the D is unclear. Trimming cost V 3 bases and J 2 bases, with 8 bases left between them. CDR3 length: 13 amino acids. Germline V gene data show CDR1 as GTSNPN and CDR2 as SVGIG (reference sequence).

This clonotype was counted only a few times. V is TRBV5-6 and J is TRBJ2-5; D may be TRBD2 (6 bases). CDR1 is SGHDT, CDR2 YYEEEE, per germline. V shed 4 bases and J shed 7 bases, with 17 bases lying between them. The CDR3 loop spans 14 amino acids. CDR3 sequence (DNA): TGTGCCAGCAGCCGGAGGAGGGTCAGTGGGACCCAGTACTTC. This translates into CASSRRRVSGTQYF.

The chain has TRBV5-1 and TRBJ1-1; a weak D match, TRBD1 (6 bases). This CDR3 contains 16 residues. V dropped 4 bases and J dropped 3 bases, with 19 bases sitting between them. The germline CDR1 and CDR2 sequences are SGHRS and YFSETQ. CDR3 sequence reads: CASSVGGGIGDTEAFF. Written as DNA, the CDR3 is TGCGCCAGCAGCGTTGGTGGGGGCATTGGGGACACTGAAGCTTTCTTT.

Ten or more counts support this clonotype. V gene TRBV2 combines with J gene TRBJ2-3, with D perhaps matching TRBD1 or TRBD2 (5 bases each). Deletions cut 4 bases from V and 3 bases from J, with 8 bases between. Per the germline V gene, CDR1 is SNHLY and CDR2 is FYNNEI. CDR3 size: 13 residues. CDR3 sequence reads: CASSVRGTDTQYF. DNA of the CDR3: TGTGCCAGCAGTGTGAGGGGAACAGATACGCAGTATTTT.

The gene calls are TRBV6-5 and TRBJ1-2; weak D call: TRBD1 (5 bases). CDR1 MNHEY and CDR2 SVGAGI come from the germline V gene. Trimming left V 4 bases short and J 3 bases short, with 15 bases between. This CDR3 has 15 residues. The CDR3 reads CASSSPAQGHYGYTF. The CDR3 nucleotides read TGTGCCAGCAGTTCCCCCGCGCAGGGACACTATGGCTACACCTTC.

V is TRBV5-1 and J is TRBJ2-1; 7 bases map to TRBD1. V shed 3 bases and J 4 bases; nucleotides not matched to a gene: 7. The V gene's germline CDR1 is SGHRS and CDR2 YFSETQ. The CDR3 runs 15 residues. The DNA for the CDR3 is TGCGCCAGCAGCTCAGGACAGGTTCTTTACAATGAGCAGTTCTTC. Its protein is CASSSGQVLYNEQFF.

The table lists this clonotype with a few counts. This chain joins TRBV27 and TRBJ1-4; 7 bases fit TRBD1. Germline lookup yields CDR1 MNHEY and CDR2 SMNVEV (reference sequence). The length of the CDR3 is 15 residues. V lost 5 bases, J lost 8 bases, and 11 bases stayed unmatched. This CDR3 reads CASSIQGRGVEKLFF. CDR3 DNA sequence: TGTGCCAGCAGTATACAGGGCAGGGGGGTGGAAAAACTGTTTTTT.

This clonotype showed up just a few times. Since a much larger clone is just one base distant, this may be a read error. The chain joins TRBV20-1 to TRBJ2-1; D gene uncertain. Germline assignment: CDR1 DFQATT and CDR2 SNEGSKA (reference sequence). The length of the CDR3 is 14 residues. V lost 4 bases and J 0 bases, leaving 10 bases between the germline ends. CDR3 in DNA: TGCAGTGCTATTCGGCAGTCCTCCTACAATGAGCAGTTCTTC. This sequence encodes CSAIRQSSYNEQFF.

This clonotype occurred many times. The genes are TRBV10-2 and TRBJ2-6; D perhaps matches TRBD1 (6 bases). The CDR3 extends over 18 amino acids. Trimming left V 3 bases short and J 0 bases short, with 15 bases between. From germline, CDR1 is WSHSY and CDR2 SAAADI. The CDR3 DNA reads as TGCGCCAGCAGTGATCCCGCAGGGGCCGGCTCTGGGGCCAACGTCCTGACTTTC. Amino acids: CASSDPAGAGSGANVLTF.

This clonotype was detected only a few times. Just one base apart from a much larger clone, this may be a read error. The gene calls are TRBV3-1 and TRBJ2-3, with D unclear. The J call may be faulty, since TRBJ1-5 better matches the DNA end. This CDR3 has 16 amino acids. CDR1 and CDR2 (germline): LGHDT, YNNKEL (reference sequence). CDR3 nucleotide sequence: TGTGCCAGCAGCCAACTCCCAGCGGGAGGGCCTGATACGCAGCATTTT. It translates to CASSQLPAGGPDTQHF.

V is TRBV20-1 and J is TRBJ1-6; weak D call: TRBD1 (5 bases). In germline, CDR1 is DFQATT, CDR2 SNEGSKA (reference sequence). The CDR3 contains 13 residues. V was pared by 6 bases and J by 6 bases, with 12 bases between. The CDR3 spells CSARGGFNSPLHF. CDR3 bases: TGCAGTGCAAGGGGAGGGTTTAATTCACCCCTCCACTTT.

In its sample, this clonotype was seen a few times. The V gene is TRBV30, the J gene TRBJ2-1; D unresolved. Trimming stripped 0 bases from V and 0 bases from J, with 15 bases between. CDR1 is GTSNPN and CDR2 is SVGIG in the germline V gene (reference sequence). The CDR3 has 17 residues. The CDR3 protein is CAWSVRNLLSSYNEQFF. In DNA, the CDR3 is TGTGCCTGGAGTGTAAGGAATTTATTAAGCTCCTACAATGAGCAGTTCTTC.

In its sample, this clonotype was seen many times. J is TRBJ2-5 and V is TRBV11-2; D could derive from TRBD1 or TRBD2 (5 bases each). Trimming shortened V by 5 bases and J by 4 bases, and 20 bases separated the two germline ends. The CDR3 loop spans 16 amino acids. The V gene's germline CDR1 is SGHAT and CDR2 FQNNGV. The CDR3 coding sequence is TGTGCCAGCAGCGTTCGGGACGGACGGCTAACAGAGACCCAGTACTTC. It translates to CASSVRDGRLTETQYF. The whole variable domain, remainder taken from reference TRBV11-2 and TRBJ2-5, is EAGVAQSPRYKIIEKRQSVAFWCNPISGHATLYWYQQILGQGPKLLIQFQNNGVVDDSQLPKDRFSAERLKGVDSTLKIQPAKLEDSAVYLCASSVRDGRLTETQYFGPGTRLLVL.

V is TRBV20-1 and J is TRBJ1-3, with D tentatively TRBD1 (6 bases). In germline, CDR1 is DFQATT, CDR2 SNEGSKA (reference sequence). The CDR3 is 15 residues long. Trimming shortened V by 7 bases and J by 3 bases, and 19 bases separated the two germline ends. The CDR3 DNA reads TGCAGTGTTCCTGGCCCGGGGGGCGATGGAAACACCATATATTTT. It codes for CSVPGPGGDGNTIYF.

The chain employs TRBV19 and TRBJ2-7, with TRBD1 matching over 11 bases. With V trimmed by 10 bases and J by 6 bases, 8 bases remained unmatched. CDR3 length: 13 amino acids. In germline, CDR1 is LNHDA, CDR2 SQIVND (reference sequence). CDR3 nucleotides: TGTGCCACCTCTCCGGGACAGGGGGGCGAGCAGTACTTC. The encoded protein is CATSPGQGGEQYF. Combining the CDR3 with reference TRBV19 and TRBJ2-7 gives the whole variable domain DGGITQSPKYLFRKEGQNVTLSCEQNLNHDAMYWYRQDPGQGLRLIYYSQIVNDFQKGDIAEGYSVSREKKESFPLTVTSAQKNPTAFYLCATSPGQGGEQYFGPGTRLTVT.

The chain joins TRBV27 to TRBJ2-4; weak D call: TRBD1 (5 bases). V was clipped by 1 base and J by 0 bases, with 10 bases between them. The V gene's germline CDR1 is MNHEY and CDR2 SMNVEV (reference sequence). The CDR3 extends over 16 amino acids. Here the CDR3 reads CASSLLQDIAKNIQYF. CDR3 nucleotide sequence: TGTGCCAGCAGTTTATTACAGGACATAGCCAAAAACATTCAGTACTTC.

This clonotype came up many times. V and J are TRBV12-3 or TRBV12-4 and TRBJ1-1, with 7 positions matching TRBD1. V shed 5 bases and J 5 bases; nucleotides not matched to a gene: 8. The CDR3 consists of 14 residues. CDR3 DNA: TGTGCCAGCAGTCGCATGGCAGGGGGAACTGAAGCTTTCTTT. Protein product: CASSRMAGGTEAFF.

The V gene is TRBV5-1, the J gene TRBJ1-5, with TRBD1 identical over 8 bases. Germline values: CDR1 SGHRS, CDR2 YFSETQ. This CDR3 region has 16 residues. V was pared by 6 bases and J by 2 bases, with 10 bases of the junction left unmatched. CDR3 sequence (DNA): TGCGCCAGCAACCCAGGACAGGGAGGTGGCAATCAGCCCCAGCATTTT. Translated: CASNPGQGGGNQPQHF.

The chain uses TRBV7-9 and TRBJ2-2, with 12 positions matching TRBD2. CDR1 SEHNR and CDR2 FQNEAQ come from the germline V gene (reference sequence). Unmatched junction bases numbered 13, after V lost 1 base and J lost 7 bases. The CDR3 is 19 amino acids. The CDR3 region is CASSLEYTSGRRFVGELFF. CDR3 nucleotides: TGTGCCAGCAGCTTAGAGTATACTAGCGGGAGGCGGTTCGTCGGGGAGCTGTTTTTT. Variable domain in full (rest from reference TRBV7-9 and TRBJ2-2): DTGVSQNPRHKITKRGQNVTFRCDPISEHNRLYWYRQTLGQGPEFLTYFQNEAQLEKSRLLSDRFSAERPKGSFSTLEIQRTEQGDSAMYLCASSLEYTSGRRFVGELFFGEGSRLTVL.

The rearrangement joins TRBV6-1 to TRBJ2-3, with D hard to call. The ends were cut back, 8 bases at V and 6 bases at J, with 9 bases in the middle. Germline V gene lookup returns CDR1 MNHNS and CDR2 SASEGT. The CDR3 totals 11 residues. The CDR3: CASLGIDTQYF. The CDR3 DNA follows: TGTGCCAGCCTAGGAATTGATACGCAGTATTTT.

This clonotype has ten or more counts. The chain joins TRBV5-1 to TRBJ2-1, with 7 bases identical to TRBD1. CDR1 and CDR2 (germline): SGHRS, YFSETQ. The CDR3 consists of 15 residues. The V and J ends lost 0 bases and 6 bases, in that order; junction bases with no gene match: 6. Written as DNA, the CDR3 is TGCGCCAGCAGCTTGGGGGGCGCAGGGGGCAATGAGCAGTTCTTC. The encoded protein is CASSLGGAGGNEQFF.

Remarks on this clonotype: A much larger clone lies a single base off, so this may be a read error. The V call is TRBV20-1, the J call TRBJ2-1; possibly TRBD2 for D (7 bases). The CDR3 extends over 16 amino acids. Per germline, CDR1 DFQATT and CDR2 SNEGSKA (reference sequence). The CDR3 DNA reads as TGCAGTGCTGACCACTTGGGGGGGGCCCCCTACGATGAGCAGTTCTTC. The encoded protein is CSADHLGGAPYDEQFF.

This clonotype was counted only a few times. The CDR3 region is CASSLRGAANNEQFF. The CDR3 DNA reads TGTGCCAGCAGCCTAAGGGGTGCAGCAAACAATGAGCAGTTCTTC. This rearrangement joins TRBV7-9 to TRBJ2-1, with D perhaps matching TRBD1 (5 bases). The CDR3 runs to 15 residues. Germline CDR1 and CDR2: SEHNR and FQNEAQ (reference sequence). V lost 5 bases and J 5 bases, leaving 16 bases between the germline ends.